This entry lists 3 T cell receptor beta chains sequenced from one sample in a study of radiotherapy plus CTLA-4 blockade in lung cancer. Measured with immunoSEQ multiplex PCR; TCRdb has only the in-frame clones, and not every one. The sample consists of roughly 57,000 clones, approximately 82% of them appearing once. This specimen consisted of peripheral blood, obtained from a patient treated with radiotherapy plus ipilimumab. Receptors originate from a human donor with non-small cell lung cancer whose response to radiotherapy plus ipilimumab could not be evaluated.

The chain recombines TRBV7-2 with TRBJ1-6, with D tentatively TRBD1 (6 bases). V was cut by 10 bases and J by 8 bases, with 15 bases left in between. This CDR3 has 13 amino acids. Germline V gives CDR1 SGHTA, CDR2 FQGNSA. The CDR3 loop reads CATAFYRDSPLHF. The DNA of the CDR3 is TGTGCCACCGCCTTTTACAGGGATTCACCCCTCCACTTT.

The chain carries TRBV4-1 and TRBJ1-1; D not resolved. V lost 0 bases and J 7 bases, leaving 15 bases between the germline ends. CDR1 MGHRA and CDR2 YSYEKL come from the germline V gene. CDR3 length: 15 amino acids. CDR3 sequence reads: CASSQDRRGRSEAFF. CDR3 sequence (DNA): TGCGCCAGCAGCCAAGATAGGCGGGGAAGAAGTGAAGCTTTCTTT.

This chain connects TRBV19 to TRBJ1-6, with D unclear. The CDR3 covers 15 residues. Germline CDR1 and CDR2: LNHDA and SQIVND (reference sequence). V was pared by 3 bases and J by 0 bases, with 6 bases between. The CDR3 nucleotides are TGTGCCAGTAGTATGGGGAGCTCCTATAATTCACCCCTCCACTTT. It specifies CASSMGSSYNSPLHF.